These 2 T cell receptor beta chains were all obtained from the same sample, sequenced in a study of shared clonotypes between healthy human individuals. The table came from immunoSEQ multiplex PCR; TCRdb's copy has only in-frame clones and leaves some out. The data show a few million clones, with approximately 94% seen just once and 0.14% held by the top ten. Sequencing was performed on naive CD4+ T cells sorted from blood. Subset: CD45RA+ positively selected. The receptors originated from a man aged 18-30 years in good health.

The V gene is TRBV12-5, the J gene TRBJ2-2; D is perhaps TRBD1 (6 bases). The germline CDR1 and CDR2 sequences are LGHNT and FRNRAP. Trimming took 5 bases from V and 1 from J, leaving 11 bases between them. CDR3 length: 15 residues. The DNA for the CDR3 is TGTGCTAGTGGTACGGACAGACTGAACACCGGGGAGCTGTTTTTT. This translates into CASGTDRLNTGELFF.

The V call is TRBV10-3, the J call TRBJ1-4; D may be TRBD1 (5 bases). Germline V lookup: CDR1 ENHRY, CDR2 SYGVKD. The V gene lost 4 bases and the J gene lost 0 bases, with 24 bases spanning the gap. The CDR3 totals 20 residues. The CDR3, as DNA: TGTGCCATCAGTGTGGCAGGGCACCACCTCCAAACAGCAACTAATGAAAAACTGTTTTTT. Its protein is CAISVAGHHLQTATNEKLFF.